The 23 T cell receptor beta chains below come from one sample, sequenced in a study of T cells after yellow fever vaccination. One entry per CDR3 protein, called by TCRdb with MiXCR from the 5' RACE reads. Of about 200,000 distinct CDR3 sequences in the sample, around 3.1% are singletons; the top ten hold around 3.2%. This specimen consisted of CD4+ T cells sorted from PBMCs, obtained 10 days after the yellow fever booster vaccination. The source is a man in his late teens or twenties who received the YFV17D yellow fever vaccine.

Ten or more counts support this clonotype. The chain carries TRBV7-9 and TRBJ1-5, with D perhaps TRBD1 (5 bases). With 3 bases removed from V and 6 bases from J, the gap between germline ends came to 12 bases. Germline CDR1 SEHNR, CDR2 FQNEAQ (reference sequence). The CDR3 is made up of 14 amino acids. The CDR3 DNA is TGTGCCAGCAGCTTTCAGGACACCCGTCAGCCCCAGCATTTT. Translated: CASSFQDTRQPQHF. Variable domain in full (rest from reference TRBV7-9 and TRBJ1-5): DTGVSQNPRHKITKRGQNVTFRCDPISEHNRLYWYRQTLGQGPEFLTYFQNEAQLEKSRLLSDRFSAERPKGSFSTLEIQRTEQGDSAMYLCASSFQDTRQPQHFGDGTRLSIL.

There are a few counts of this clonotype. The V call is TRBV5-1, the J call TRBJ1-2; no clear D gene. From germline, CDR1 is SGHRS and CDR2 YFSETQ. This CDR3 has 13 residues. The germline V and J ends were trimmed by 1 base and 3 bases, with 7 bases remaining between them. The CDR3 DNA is TGCGCCAGCAGCTTGAACGGTTACTATGGCTACACCTTC. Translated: CASSLNGYYGYTF.

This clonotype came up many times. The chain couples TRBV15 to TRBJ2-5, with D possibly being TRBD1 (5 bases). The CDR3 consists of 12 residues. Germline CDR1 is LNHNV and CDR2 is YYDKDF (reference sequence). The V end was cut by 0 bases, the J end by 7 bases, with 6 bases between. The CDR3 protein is CATSRDQGTQYF. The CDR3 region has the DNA TGTGCCACCAGCAGAGATCAGGGGACCCAGTACTTC. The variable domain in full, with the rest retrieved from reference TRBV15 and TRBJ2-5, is DAMVIQNPRYQVTQFGKPVTLSCSQTLNHNVMYWYQQKSSQAPKLLFHYYDKDFNNEADTPDNFQSRRPNTSFCFLDIRSPGLGDTAMYLCATSRDQGTQYFGPGTRLLVL.

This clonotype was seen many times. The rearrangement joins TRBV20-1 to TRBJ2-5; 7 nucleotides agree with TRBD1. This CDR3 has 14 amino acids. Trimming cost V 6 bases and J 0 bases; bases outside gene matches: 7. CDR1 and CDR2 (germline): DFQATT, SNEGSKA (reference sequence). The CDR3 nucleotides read TGCAGTGCCGGGGACAGATTGTACCAAGAGACCCAGTACTTC. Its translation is CSAGDRLYQETQYF.

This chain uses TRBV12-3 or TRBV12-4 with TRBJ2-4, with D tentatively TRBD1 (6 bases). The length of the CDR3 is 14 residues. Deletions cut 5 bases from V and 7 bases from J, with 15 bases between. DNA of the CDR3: TGTGCCAGCAGTCTCCCACAGGGAGTGAACATTCAGTACTTC. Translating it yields CASSLPQGVNIQYF.

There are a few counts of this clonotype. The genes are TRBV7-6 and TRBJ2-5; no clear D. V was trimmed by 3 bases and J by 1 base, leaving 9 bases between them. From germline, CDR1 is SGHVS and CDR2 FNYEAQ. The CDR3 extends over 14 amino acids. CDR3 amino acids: CASSFVASQETQYF. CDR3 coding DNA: TGTGCCAGCAGCTTCGTGGCCAGCCAAGAGACCCAGTACTTC.

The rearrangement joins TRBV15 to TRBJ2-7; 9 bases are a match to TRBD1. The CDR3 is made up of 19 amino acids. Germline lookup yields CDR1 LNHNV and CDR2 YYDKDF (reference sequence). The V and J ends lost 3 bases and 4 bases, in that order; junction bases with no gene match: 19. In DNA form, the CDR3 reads TGTGCCACCAGCAGGGGGACCGGGACAGGGTCCCGGGGTCGGTACGAGCAGTACTTC. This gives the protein CATSRGTGTGSRGRYEQYF.

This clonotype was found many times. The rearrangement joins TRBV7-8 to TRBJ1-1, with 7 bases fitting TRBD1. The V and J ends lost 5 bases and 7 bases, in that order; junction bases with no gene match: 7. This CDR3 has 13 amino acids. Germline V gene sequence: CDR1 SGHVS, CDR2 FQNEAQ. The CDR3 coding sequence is TGTGCCAGCAGCCCTCGACAGGGACTTGAAGCTTTCTTT. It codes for CASSPRQGLEAFF. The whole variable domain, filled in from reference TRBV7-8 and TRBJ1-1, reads GAGVSQSPRYKVAKRGQDVALRCDPISGHVSLFWYQQALGQGPEFLTYFQNEAQLDKSGLPSDRFFAERPEGSVSTLKIQRTQQEDSAVYLCASSPRQGLEAFFGQGTRLTVV.

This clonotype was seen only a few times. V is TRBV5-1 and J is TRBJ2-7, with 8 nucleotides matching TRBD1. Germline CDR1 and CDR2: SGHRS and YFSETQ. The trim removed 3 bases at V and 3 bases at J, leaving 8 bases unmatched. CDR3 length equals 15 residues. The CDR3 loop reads CASSSTGTGNYEQYF. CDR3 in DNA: TGCGCCAGCAGCTCCACCGGGACAGGCAACTACGAGCAGTACTTC.

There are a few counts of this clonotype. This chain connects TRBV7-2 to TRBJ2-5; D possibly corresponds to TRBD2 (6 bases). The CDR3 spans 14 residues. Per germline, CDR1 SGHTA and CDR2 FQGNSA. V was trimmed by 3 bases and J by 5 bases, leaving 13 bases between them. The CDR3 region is CASSLGLTAETQYF. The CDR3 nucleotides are TGTGCCAGCAGCTTGGGACTCACAGCGGAGACCCAGTACTTC.

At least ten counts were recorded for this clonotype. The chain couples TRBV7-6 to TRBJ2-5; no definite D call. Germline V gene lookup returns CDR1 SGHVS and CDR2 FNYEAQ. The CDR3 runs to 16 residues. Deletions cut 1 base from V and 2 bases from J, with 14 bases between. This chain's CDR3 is CASSLVKGPGQETQYF. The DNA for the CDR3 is TGTGCCAGCAGCTTAGTTAAAGGGCCGGGTCAAGAGACCCAGTACTTC.

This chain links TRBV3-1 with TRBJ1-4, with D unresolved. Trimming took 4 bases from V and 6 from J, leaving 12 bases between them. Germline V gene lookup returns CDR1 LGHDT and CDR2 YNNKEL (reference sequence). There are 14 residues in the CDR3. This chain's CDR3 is CASSPYTGDEKLFF. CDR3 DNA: TGTGCCAGCAGCCCTTACACGGGAGATGAAAAACTGTTTTTT. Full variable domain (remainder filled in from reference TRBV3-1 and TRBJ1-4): DTAVSQTPKYLVTQMGNDKSIKCEQNLGHDTMYWYKQDSKKFLKIMFSYNNKELIINETVPNRFSPKSPDKAHLNLHINSLELGDSAVYFCASSPYTGDEKLFFGSGTQLSVL.

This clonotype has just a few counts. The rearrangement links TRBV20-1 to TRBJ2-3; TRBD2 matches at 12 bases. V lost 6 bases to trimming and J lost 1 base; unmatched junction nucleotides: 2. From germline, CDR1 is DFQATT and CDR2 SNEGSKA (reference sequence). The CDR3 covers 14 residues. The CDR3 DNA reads TGCAGTGCCAGGACTAGCGGGGGCACAGATACGCAGTATTTT. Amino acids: CSARTSGGTDTQYF.

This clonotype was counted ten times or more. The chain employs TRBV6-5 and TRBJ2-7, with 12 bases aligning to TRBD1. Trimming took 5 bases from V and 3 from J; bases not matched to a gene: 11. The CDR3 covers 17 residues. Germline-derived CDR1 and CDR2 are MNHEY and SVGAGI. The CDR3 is CASSPDGDRGLFYEQYF. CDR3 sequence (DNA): TGTGCCAGCAGTCCCGATGGGGACAGGGGGCTTTTCTACGAGCAGTACTTC.

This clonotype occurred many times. In DNA, the CDR3 is TGCAGCGTTGAGCGACAGGGTGACACTGAAGCTTTCTTT. Protein: CSVERQGDTEAFF. The gene calls are TRBV29-1 and TRBJ1-1, with 7 bases lining up with TRBD1. Trimming took 3 bases from V and 3 from J; bases not matched to a gene: 4. The CDR3 totals 13 residues. The germline CDR1 and CDR2 sequences are SQVTM and ANQGSEA.

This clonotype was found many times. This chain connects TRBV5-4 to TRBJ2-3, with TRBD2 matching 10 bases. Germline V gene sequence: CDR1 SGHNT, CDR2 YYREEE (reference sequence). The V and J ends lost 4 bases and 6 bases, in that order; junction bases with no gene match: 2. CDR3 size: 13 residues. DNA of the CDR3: TGTGCCAGCAGCCTGGGACTAGCGGATACGCAGTATTTT. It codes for CASSLGLADTQYF.

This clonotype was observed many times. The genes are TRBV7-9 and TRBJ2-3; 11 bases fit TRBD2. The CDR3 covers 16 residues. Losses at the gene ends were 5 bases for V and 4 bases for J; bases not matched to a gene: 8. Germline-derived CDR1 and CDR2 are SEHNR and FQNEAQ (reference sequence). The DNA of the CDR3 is TGTGCCAGCAGCCCGTTAGCGGGGGGGAGCGCAGATACGCAGTATTTT. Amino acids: CASSPLAGGSADTQYF.

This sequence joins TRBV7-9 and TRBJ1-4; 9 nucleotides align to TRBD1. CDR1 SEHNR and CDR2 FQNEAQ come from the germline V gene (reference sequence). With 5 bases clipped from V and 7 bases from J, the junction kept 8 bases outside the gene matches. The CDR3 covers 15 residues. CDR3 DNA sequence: TGTGCCAGCAGCCTACGACAGGGGGGCGGTGAAAAACTGTTTTTT. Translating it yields CASSLRQGGGEKLFF. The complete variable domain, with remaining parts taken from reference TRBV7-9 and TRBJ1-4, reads DTGVSQNPRHKITKRGQNVTFRCDPISEHNRLYWYRQTLGQGPEFLTYFQNEAQLEKSRLLSDRFSAERPKGSFSTLEIQRTEQGDSAMYLCASSLRQGGGEKLFFGSGTQLSVL.

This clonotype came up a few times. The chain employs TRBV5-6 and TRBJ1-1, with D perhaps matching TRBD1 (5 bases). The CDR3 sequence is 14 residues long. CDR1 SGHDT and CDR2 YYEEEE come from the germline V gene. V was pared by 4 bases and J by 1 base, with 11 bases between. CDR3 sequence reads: CASSPGDRNTEAFF. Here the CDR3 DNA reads TGTGCCAGCAGCCCCGGGGACCGGAACACTGAAGCTTTCTTT. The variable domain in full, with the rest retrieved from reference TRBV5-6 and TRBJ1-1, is DAGVTQSPTHLIKTRGQQVTLRCSPKSGHDTVSWYQQALGQGPQFIFQYYEEEERQRGNFPDRFSGHQFPNYSSELNVNALLLGDSALYLCASSPGDRNTEAFFGQGTRLTVV.

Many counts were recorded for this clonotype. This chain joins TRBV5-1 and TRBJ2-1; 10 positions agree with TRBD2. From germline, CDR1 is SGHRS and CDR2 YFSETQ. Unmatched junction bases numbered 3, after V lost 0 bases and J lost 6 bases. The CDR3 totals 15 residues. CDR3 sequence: CASSLGLAGVNEQFF. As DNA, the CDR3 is TGCGCCAGCAGCTTGGGGCTAGCGGGGGTCAATGAGCAGTTCTTC.

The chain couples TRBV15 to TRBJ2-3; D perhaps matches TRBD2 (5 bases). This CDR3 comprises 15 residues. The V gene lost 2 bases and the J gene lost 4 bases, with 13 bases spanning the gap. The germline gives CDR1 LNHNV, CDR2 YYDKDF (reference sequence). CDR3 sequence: CATSRNSLSADTQYF. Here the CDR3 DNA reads TGTGCCACCAGCAGAAATTCCCTTAGCGCAGATACGCAGTATTTT.

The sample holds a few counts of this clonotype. CDR3 nucleotide sequence: TGTGCCAGCAGCTCAGACCGAAATTCACCCCTCCACTTT. Translated, it gives CASSSDRNSPLHF. The chain links TRBV5-4 to TRBJ1-6; D gene ambiguous. Germline CDR1 and CDR2: SGHNT and YYREEE (reference sequence). The ends were cut back, 3 bases at V and 7 bases at J, with 8 bases in the middle. The CDR3 runs 13 residues.

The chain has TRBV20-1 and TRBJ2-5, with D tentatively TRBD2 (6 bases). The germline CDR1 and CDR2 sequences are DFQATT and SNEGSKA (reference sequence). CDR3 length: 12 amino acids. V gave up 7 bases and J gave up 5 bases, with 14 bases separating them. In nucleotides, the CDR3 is TGCAGTGTTTGGAGGGGTCCGGAGACCCAGTACTTC. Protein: CSVWRGPETQYF.